The sequence of this TCR beta chain was determined in a study of early T cells in non-severe SARS-CoV-2 infection. For the study at large: Investigators sequenced bulk RNA drawn from unsorted whole blood, and chains remained unpaired. Overall study results and limits: VDJdb-based annotation leaned toward anti-spike CD8 responses and missed private and CD4 specificities.

Individual cDNA molecules were tagged with unique molecular identifiers, the study reported. TCRdb analysed the 5' RACE reads with MiXCR anew, one entry per CDR3 protein. The sample yields 30,000 to 40,000 distinct CDR3 sequences, around 6.9% seen once. With respect to this clonotype: The antigen remains unidentified. A much larger clone is a single base away; this may be a read error.

The sample here was whole blood, taken at baseline. The receptor comes from an adult who was a healthcare worker with PCR-confirmed SARS-CoV-2 infection or an uninfected control (not recorded which).

CDR3 DNA sequence: TGTGCCAGCAGCTTCGGACCAGCCTATGACTACACCTTC. Protein sequence: CASSFGPAYDYTF. The V and J genes are TRBV7-6 and TRBJ1-2, with D unresolved. Germline assignment: CDR1 SGHVS and CDR2 FNYEAQ. This CDR3 has 13 amino acids.